Included here is one T cell receptor beta chain sequence, with context. One end of the junction does not line up with germline, which may come from a read error. The sample belongs to a study of OX40 agonist ivuxolimab in advanced cancers. On the study more broadly: Prior checkpoint blockade (anti-PD-1, anti-PD-L1 or anti-CTLA-4) was permitted; 40% had it.

The CDR3 has 17 amino acids. The germline CDR1 and CDR2 sequences are LGHNA and YNFKEQ. Generated by immunoSEQ multiplex PCR, the TCRdb table keeps only in-frame clones and is missing some. In the table there are tens of thousands of clones, approximately 95% of which are singletons. The material was CD4+ or CD8+ T cells sorted from blood, obtained in a trial of the OX40 agonist ivuxolimab. The chain employs TRBV4-2 and TRBJ2-7; 8 nucleotides match TRBD1. This receptor was identified in an adult with an advanced solid tumor such as melanoma, head and neck, liver or kidney cancer. The CDR3 loop is CASRQDLYTGGTYEQYF. The CDR3 DNA reads TGTGCCAGCAGACAAGATTTATATACAGGGGGAACCTACGAGCAGTACTTC.